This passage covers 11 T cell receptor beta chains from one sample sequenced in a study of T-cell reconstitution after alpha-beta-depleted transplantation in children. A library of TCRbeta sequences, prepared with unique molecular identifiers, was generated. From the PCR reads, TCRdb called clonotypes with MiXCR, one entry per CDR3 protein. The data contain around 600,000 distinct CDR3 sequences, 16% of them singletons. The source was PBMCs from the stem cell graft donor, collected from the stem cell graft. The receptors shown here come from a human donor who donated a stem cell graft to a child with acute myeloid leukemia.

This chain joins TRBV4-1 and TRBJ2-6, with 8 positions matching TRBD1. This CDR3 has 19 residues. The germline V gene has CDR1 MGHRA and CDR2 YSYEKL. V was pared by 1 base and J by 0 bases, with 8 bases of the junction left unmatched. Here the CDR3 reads CASSQAWGTGDSGANVLTF. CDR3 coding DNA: TGCGCCAGCAGCCAAGCCTGGGGGACAGGCGACTCTGGGGCCAACGTCCTGACTTTC.

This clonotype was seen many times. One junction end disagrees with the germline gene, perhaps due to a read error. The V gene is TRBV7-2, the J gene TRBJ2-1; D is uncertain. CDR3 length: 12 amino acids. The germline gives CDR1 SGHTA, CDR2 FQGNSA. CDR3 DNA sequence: TGTGCCAGCAGCTTCTCCTACGGCAATTTTGACTTC. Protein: CASSFSYGNFDF.

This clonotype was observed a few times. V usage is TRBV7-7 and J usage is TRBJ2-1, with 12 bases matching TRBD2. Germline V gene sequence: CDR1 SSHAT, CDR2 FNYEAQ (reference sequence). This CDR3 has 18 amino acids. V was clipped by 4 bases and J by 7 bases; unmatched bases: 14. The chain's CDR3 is CASSSNPRTSGVLNEQFF. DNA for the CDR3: TGTGCCAGCAGCTCAAACCCACGGACTAGCGGGGTTTTGAATGAGCAGTTCTTC.

This CDR3 is CASSWGQATDTQYF. In DNA, the CDR3 is TGCGCCAGCAGCTGGGGACAGGCGACAGATACGCAGTATTTT. The chain joins TRBV5-1 to TRBJ2-3, with TRBD1 matching over 8 bases. The germline gives CDR1 SGHRS, CDR2 YFSETQ. CDR3 length equals 14 residues. V shed 3 bases, J shed 3 bases, and the junction held 3 bases outside the gene matches.

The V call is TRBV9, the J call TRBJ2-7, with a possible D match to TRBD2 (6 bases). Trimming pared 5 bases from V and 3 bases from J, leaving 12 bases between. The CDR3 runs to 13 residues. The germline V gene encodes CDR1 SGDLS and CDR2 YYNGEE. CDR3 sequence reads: CASSPAGYYEQYF. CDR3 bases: TGTGCCAGCAGTCCCGCGGGGTACTACGAGCAGTACTTC.

CDR3 sequence: CASSLDGTDLNEQFF. The CDR3 coding sequence is TGTGCCAGCAGCTTAGATGGGACAGACCTCAATGAGCAGTTCTTC. The chain links TRBV11-2 to TRBJ2-1, with 7 bases aligning to TRBD1. Germline trimming cut 0 bases from V and 6 bases from J; bases unmatched to any gene: 5. Germline assignment: CDR1 SGHAT and CDR2 FQNNGV. There are 15 residues in the CDR3. Full variable domain (outside the CDR3, taken from reference TRBV11-2 and TRBJ2-1): EAGVAQSPRYKIIEKRQSVAFWCNPISGHATLYWYQQILGQGPKLLIQFQNNGVVDDSQLPKDRFSAERLKGVDSTLKIQPAKLEDSAVYLCASSLDGTDLNEQFFGPGTRLTVL.

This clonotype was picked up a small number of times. The DNA for the CDR3 is TGCAGTGCTCGGCGTACTGGGGCCAACGTCCTGACTTTC. Translation gives CSARRTGANVLTF. V gene TRBV20-1 combines with J gene TRBJ2-6, with D unresolved. CDR1 and CDR2 (germline): DFQATT, SNEGSKA (reference sequence). The CDR3 runs 13 residues. The V end was cut by 5 bases, the J end by 2 bases, with 7 bases between.

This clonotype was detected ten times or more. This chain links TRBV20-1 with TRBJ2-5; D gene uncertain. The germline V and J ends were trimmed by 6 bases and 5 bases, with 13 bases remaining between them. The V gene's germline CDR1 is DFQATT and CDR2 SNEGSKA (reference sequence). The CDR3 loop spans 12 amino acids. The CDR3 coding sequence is TGCAGTGCCCCAGGATTTGGGGAGACCCAGTACTTC. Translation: CSAPGFGETQYF.

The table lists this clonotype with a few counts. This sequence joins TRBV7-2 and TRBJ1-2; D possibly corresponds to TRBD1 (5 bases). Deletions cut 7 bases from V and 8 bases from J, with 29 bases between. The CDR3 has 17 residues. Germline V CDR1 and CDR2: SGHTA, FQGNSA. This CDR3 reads CASTLNRGAPRFGGYTF. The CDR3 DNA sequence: TGTGCCAGCACCCTTAATAGGGGAGCACCGCGCTTCGGAGGCTACACCTTC. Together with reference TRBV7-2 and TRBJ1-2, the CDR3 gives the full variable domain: GAGVSQSPSNKVTEKGKDVELRCDPISGHTALYWYRQSLGQGLEFLIYFQGNSAPDKSGLPSDRFSAERTGGSVSTLTIQRTQQEDSAVYLCASTLNRGAPRFGGYTFGSGTRLTVV.

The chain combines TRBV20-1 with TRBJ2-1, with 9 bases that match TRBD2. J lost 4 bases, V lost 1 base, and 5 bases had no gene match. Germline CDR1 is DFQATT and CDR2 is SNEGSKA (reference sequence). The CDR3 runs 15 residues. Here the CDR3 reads CSARASGVLYNEQFF. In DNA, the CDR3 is TGCAGTGCTAGAGCTAGCGGGGTACTTTACAATGAGCAGTTCTTC.

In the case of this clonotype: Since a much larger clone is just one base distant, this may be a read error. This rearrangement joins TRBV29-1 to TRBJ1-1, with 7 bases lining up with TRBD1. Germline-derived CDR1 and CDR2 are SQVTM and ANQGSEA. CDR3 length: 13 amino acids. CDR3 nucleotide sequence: TGCAGCGTTGTAGTAGGGGGCTTCACTAAAGCTTTCTTT. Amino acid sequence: CSVVVGGFTKAFF.